This T cell receptor beta chain was retrieved from a study of neoadjuvant anti-PD-1 for oral cavity cancer. Looking at the study overall: Patients without progression received a fourth nivolumab dose around day 43, then surgical resection on days 50-56.

Assay: immunoSEQ multiplex PCR; the TCRdb copy retains only in-frame clones and omits some. The table includes roughly 14,000 clones, around 70% detected once. Time point given: after neoadjuvant nivolumab, at surgical resection. The CDR3 has 19 residues. The V segment lost 2 bases and the J segment 6 bases; nucleotides outside the gene matches: 16. Germline CDR1 and CDR2: WNHNN and SYGVQD (reference sequence). The source was PBMCs, collected after nivolumab (anti-PD-1) treatment. The V and J genes are TRBV10-1 and TRBJ1-5; 10 bases line up with TRBD1. The receptor was isolated from a person aged 40 to 85 with oral cavity squamous cell carcinoma. The CDR3 nucleotides read TGCGCCAGCAGTGAGCGGAAACTGCAGGGACAGGGGCTTTGTCAGCCCCAGCATTTT. Translating gives CASSERKLQGQGLCQPQHF.